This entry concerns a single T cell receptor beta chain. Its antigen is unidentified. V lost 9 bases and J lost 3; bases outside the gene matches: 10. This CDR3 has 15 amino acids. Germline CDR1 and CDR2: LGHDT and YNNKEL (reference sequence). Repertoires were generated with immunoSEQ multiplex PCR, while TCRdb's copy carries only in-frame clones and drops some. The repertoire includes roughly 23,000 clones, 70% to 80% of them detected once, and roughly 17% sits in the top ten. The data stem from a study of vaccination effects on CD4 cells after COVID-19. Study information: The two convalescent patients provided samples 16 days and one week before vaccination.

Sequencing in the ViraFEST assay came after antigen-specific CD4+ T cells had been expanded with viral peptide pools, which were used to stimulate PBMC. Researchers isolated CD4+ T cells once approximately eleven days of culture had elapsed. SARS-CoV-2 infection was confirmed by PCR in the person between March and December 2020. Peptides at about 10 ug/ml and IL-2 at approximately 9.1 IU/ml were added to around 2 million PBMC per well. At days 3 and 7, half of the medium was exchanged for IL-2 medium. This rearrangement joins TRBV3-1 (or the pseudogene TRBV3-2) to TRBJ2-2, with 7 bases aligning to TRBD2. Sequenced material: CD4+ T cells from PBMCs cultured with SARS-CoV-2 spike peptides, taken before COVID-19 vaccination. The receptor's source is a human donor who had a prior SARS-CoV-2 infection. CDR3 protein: CASRPAGVYTGELFF. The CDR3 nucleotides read TGTGCCAGTCGCCCGGCGGGAGTGTACACCGGGGAGCTGTTTTTT.